This record covers a single T cell receptor beta chain. What it binds is unknown. Each donor gave around 9.6 milliliters of peripheral blood. Extracted total RNA amounted to at least 5.5 micrograms for each sample. The data belong to a study of blood T cells in healthy people across ages. Study-wide findings and caveats: Per million T cells, TCR beta diversity dropped about linearly as age rose.

Together with a sample-barcoded 5' primer, a J-beta primer mix was included in a second PCR lasting about 7 to 11 cycles. Via MiXCR, TCRdb re-called the 5' RACE reads, giving one row per CDR3 protein. The sample holds about 1.4 million distinct CDR3 sequences, approximately 60% seen once. This TCR came from a man between 18 and 29 years old in good health. The specimen sequenced was blood.

CDR3 DNA sequence: TGTGCCAGCAGTTCCCCGGACAGGGGGCTCTACGAGCAGTACTTC. Translated: CASSSPDRGLYEQYF. The chain couples TRBV6-6 to TRBJ2-7, with 11 bases fitting TRBD1. The J segment lost 3 bases and the V segment lost 4 bases, leaving 5 bases of the junction unmatched. The CDR3 runs 15 residues. Germline values: CDR1 MNHNY, CDR2 SVGAGI (reference sequence).